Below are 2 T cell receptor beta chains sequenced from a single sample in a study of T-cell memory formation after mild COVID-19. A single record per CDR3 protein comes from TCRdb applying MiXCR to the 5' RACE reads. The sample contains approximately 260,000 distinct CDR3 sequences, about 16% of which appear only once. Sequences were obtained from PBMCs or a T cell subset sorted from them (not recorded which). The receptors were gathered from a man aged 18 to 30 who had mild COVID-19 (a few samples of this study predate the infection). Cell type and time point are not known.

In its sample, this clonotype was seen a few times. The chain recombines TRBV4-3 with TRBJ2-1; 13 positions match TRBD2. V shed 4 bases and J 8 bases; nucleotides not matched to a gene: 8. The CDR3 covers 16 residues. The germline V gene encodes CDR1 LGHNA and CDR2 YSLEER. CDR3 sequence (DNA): TGCGCCAGCAGCCCGACCCGGACTAGCGGGGGCCATGAGCAGTTCTTC. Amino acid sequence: CASSPTRTSGGHEQFF.

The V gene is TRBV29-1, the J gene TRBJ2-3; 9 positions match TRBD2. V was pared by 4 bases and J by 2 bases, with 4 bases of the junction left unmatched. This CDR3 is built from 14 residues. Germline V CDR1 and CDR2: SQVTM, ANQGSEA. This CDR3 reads CSVGGLANTDTQYF. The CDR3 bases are TGCAGCGTTGGGGGACTAGCTAACACAGATACGCAGTATTTT.